This paragraph reports one TCR beta chain. Trimming at V came to 5 bases and at J to 8 bases, leaving 9 bases not matched to a gene. CDR1 and CDR2 from the germline V gene are MNHNY and SVGAGI (reference sequence). The CDR3 totals 14 residues. This sample was included in a study of blood T cell repertoires in COVID-19. Produced via immunoSEQ multiplex PCR; TCRdb's table is partial and in-frame only. The data show over 130,000 clones, roughly four fifths seen once. Sequences were obtained from peripheral blood. The origin of this receptor is a woman of 80 years or more with active or convalescent COVID-19. V is TRBV6-6 and J is TRBJ1-2, with 9 bases identical to TRBD1. This chain's CDR3 is CASSKQGASRGYTF. The CDR3 coding sequence is TGTGCCAGCAGTAAACAGGGGGCGAGTAGGGGCTACACCTTC.